The following is a T cell receptor (beta chain) sequence with its context. V gave up 4 bases and J gave up 4 bases, with 8 bases separating them. The CDR3 extends over 13 amino acids. Germline V gene lookup returns CDR1 MNHEY and CDR2 SVGAGI. These data originate in a study of OX40 agonist ivuxolimab in advanced cancers. The wider study: Three patients had partial responses: one hepatocellular carcinoma, two cutaneous melanoma.

Exclusion applied to patients with autoimmune disease history or systemic immunosuppression. The investigators sampled blood at baseline, at cycle 4 day 1, and at cycle 7 day 1. Generated by immunoSEQ multiplex PCR, the TCRdb table keeps only in-frame clones and is missing some. This table has approximately 25,000 clones, 65% to 90% appearing once. Sequencing used CD4+ or CD8+ T cells sorted from blood, obtained in a trial of the OX40 agonist ivuxolimab. The TCR comes from an adult with an advanced solid tumor such as melanoma, head and neck, liver or kidney cancer. The chain employs TRBV6-5 and TRBJ2-1; weak D call: TRBD1 (6 bases). The CDR3 nucleotides are TGTGCCAGCAGTTCAGGGGAATACAATGAGCAGTTCTTC. Its translation: CASSSGEYNEQFF.